The clone carrying this T cell receptor (beta chain) appeared many times. The antigen is unknown. The sample belongs to a study of breast tumors, draining lymph nodes, adjacent tissues. Study conclusions and caveats: The data were judged consistent with most tumor T cells coming from lymph node and expanding in tumor.

TCRdb processed the multiplex PCR reads anew with MiXCR; each CDR3 protein has one entry. The sample yields about 230,000 distinct CDR3 sequences, roughly 30% seen once. In germline, CDR1 is SEHNR, CDR2 FQNEAQ (reference sequence). The V and J ends lost 5 bases and 5 bases respectively, with 7 bases between them. The CDR3 is 12 residues long. Breast cancer patients provided tissue from their axillary draining lymph nodes. The clonotype originates from a female donor with breast cancer. Some clones in this sample may be carry-over from other donors' samples. Specimen: axillary lymph node tissue. This chain joins TRBV7-9 and TRBJ2-1; D is unclear. In DNA form, the CDR3 reads TGTGCCAGCAGCCCAAGTAACAATGAGCAGTTCTTC. Its translation is CASSPSNNEQFF.